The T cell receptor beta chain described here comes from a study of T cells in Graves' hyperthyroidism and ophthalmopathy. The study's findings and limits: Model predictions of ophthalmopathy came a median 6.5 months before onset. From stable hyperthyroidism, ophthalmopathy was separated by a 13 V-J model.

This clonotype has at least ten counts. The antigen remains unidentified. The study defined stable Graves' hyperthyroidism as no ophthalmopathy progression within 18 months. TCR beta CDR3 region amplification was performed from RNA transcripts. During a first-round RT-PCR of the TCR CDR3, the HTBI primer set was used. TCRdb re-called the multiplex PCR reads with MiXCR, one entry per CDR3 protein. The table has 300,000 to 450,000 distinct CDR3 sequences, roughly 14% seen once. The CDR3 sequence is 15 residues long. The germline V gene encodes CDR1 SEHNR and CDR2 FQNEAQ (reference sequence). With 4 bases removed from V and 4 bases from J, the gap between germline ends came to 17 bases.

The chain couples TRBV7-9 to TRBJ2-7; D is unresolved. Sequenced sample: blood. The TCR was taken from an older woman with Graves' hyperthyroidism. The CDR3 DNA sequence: TGTGCCAGCAGCTCCCAACGGAGCCTCCTGTACGAGCAGTACTTC. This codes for CASSSQRSLLYEQYF.